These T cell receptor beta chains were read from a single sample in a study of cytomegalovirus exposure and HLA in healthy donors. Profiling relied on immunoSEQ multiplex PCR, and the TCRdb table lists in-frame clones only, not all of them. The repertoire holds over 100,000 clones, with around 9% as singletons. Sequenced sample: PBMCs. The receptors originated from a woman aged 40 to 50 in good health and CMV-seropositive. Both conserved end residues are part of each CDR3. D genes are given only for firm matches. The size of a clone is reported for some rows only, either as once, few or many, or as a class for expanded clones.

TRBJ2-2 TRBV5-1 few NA CASSLQGNTGELFF TGCGCCAGCAGCTTACAGGGGAACACCGGGGAGCTGTTTTTT
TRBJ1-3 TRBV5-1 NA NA CASSSTGSDGNTIYF TGCGCCAGCAGCTCTACAGGGAGTGATGGAAACACCATATATTTT
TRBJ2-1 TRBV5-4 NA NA CASSFGGGTPYNEQFF TGTGCCAGCAGCTTCGGCGGGGGCACTCCCTACAATGAGCAGTTCTTC
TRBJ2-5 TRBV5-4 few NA CASSSRVQETQYF TGTGCCAGCAGCTCTCGAGTCCAAGAGACCCAGTACTTC
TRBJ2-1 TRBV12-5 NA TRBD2 CASGLPTSGGINEQFF TGTGCTAGTGGTTTGCCGACTAGCGGGGGGATCAATGAGCAGTTCTTC
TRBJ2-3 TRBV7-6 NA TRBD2 CASAPGLAGLSTDTQYF TGTGCCAGCGCCCCGGGACTAGCGGGGCTAAGCACAGATACGCAGTATTTT
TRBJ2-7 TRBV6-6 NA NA CASSYGQGTYEQYF TGTGCCAGCAGTTACGGGCAGGGGACATACGAGCAGTACTTC
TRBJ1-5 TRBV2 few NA CASSDRQRDQPQHF TGTGCCAGCAGTGACAGGCAGAGGGATCAGCCCCAGCATTTT
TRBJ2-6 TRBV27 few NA CASSPAGLRSQGTPGANVLTF TGTGCCAGCAGTCCGGCGGGCTTGAGGTCACAGGGAACCCCTGGGGCCAACGTCCTGACTTTC
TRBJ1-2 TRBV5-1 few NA CASSPDTYGYTF TGCGCCAGCAGCCCGGACACCTATGGCTACACCTTC
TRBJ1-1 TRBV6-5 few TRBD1 CASSYQDRPEAFF TGTGCCAGCAGTTACCAGGACAGGCCGGAAGCTTTCTTT
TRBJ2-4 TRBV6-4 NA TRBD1 CASSPQGDKNIQYF TGTGCCAGCAGTCCGCAGGGGGACAAAAACATTCAGTACTTC
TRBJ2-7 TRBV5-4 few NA CASSLGLSSYEQYF TGTGCCAGCAGCTTGGGCCTGAGCTCCTACGAGCAGTACTTC
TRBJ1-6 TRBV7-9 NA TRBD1 CASSKTGNSPLHF TGTGCCAGCAGCAAGACAGGGAATTCACCCCTCCACTTT
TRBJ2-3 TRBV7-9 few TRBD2 CASSFAGLAGGAGVDTQYF TGTGCCAGCAGCTTCGCGGGACTAGCGGGGGGGGCGGGTGTGGATACGCAGTATTTT
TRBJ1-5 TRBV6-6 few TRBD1 CASSYSPRTGMAQHF TGTGCCAGCAGTTACTCCCCTAGGACAGGAATGGCCCAGCATTTT
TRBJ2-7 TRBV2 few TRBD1 CASESGTVPPYEQYF TGTGCCAGCGAATCAGGGACAGTTCCACCCTACGAGCAGTACTTC
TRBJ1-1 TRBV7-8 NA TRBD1 CASSGGTGVMNTEAFF TGTGCCAGCAGCGGGGGGACAGGCGTCATGAACACTGAAGCTTTCTTT
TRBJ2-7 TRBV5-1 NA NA CASSSQPGQGREQYF TGCGCCAGCAGCTCGCAACCGGGACAAGGTCGCGAGCAGTACTTC
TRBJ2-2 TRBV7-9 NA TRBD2 CASSLVAGGSNTGELFF TGTGCCAGCAGCTTAGTAGCGGGGGGCTCGAACACCGGGGAGCTGTTTTTT
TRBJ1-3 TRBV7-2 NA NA CASSLTGTGNTIYF TGTGCCAGCAGTTTAACAGGGACTGGAAACACCATATATTTT
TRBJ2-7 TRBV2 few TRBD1 CASTGTGLHYEQYF TGTGCCAGCACCGGGACAGGACTCCACTACGAGCAGTACTTC